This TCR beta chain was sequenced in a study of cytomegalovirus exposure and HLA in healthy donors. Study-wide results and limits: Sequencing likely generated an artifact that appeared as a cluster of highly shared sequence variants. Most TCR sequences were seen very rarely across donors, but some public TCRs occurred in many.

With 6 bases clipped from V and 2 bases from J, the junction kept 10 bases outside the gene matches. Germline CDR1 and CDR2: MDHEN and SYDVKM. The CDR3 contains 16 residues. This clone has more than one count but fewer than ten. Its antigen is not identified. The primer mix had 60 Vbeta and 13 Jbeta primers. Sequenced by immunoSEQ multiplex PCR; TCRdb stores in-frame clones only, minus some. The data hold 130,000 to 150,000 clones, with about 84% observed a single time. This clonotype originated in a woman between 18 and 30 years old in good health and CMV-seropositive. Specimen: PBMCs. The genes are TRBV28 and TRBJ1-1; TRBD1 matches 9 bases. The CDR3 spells CASSFLGQGFNTEAFF. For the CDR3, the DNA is TGTGCCAGCAGCTTCCTGGGACAGGGTTTCAACACTGAAGCTTTCTTT.